This T cell receptor beta chain stems from a study of T cell repertoires in cytomegalovirus infection. Across the whole study: The study used recently identified HLA-C-restricted and well-studied HLA-B-restricted CMV epitopes. Evidence of both CMV infection and a matching HLA type came from public TCR beta signatures.

TCRdb passed the reads through MiXCR, listing each CDR3 protein once. Of around 200,000 distinct CDR3 sequences in the sample, about 39% were seen once. About this clonotype: Its specificity is not known.

The V end lost 0 bases, the J end lost 14 bases, and 16 bases lay between the germline ends. This CDR3 contains 13 residues. Germline CDR1 SEHNR, CDR2 FQNEAQ (reference sequence). Findings and caveats of the study: CMV carriers having the relevant HLA were flagged by cumulative public TCR beta family frequency. HLA-C-restricted CMV-specific TCR beta clonotypes were dominant in the ex vivo response.

The chain uses TRBV7-9 and TRBJ1-2; D gene uncertain. The sequence derives from a human donor in good health (CMV status not recorded). Some clones in this sample may be carry-over from other donors' samples. This material consisted of CD8+ T cells from cultured PBMCs, taken from culture after CMV antigen stimulation. CDR3 coding DNA: TGTGCCAGCAGCTTAGCACCGGATCCCAGGCGGACCTTC. Translation gives CASSLAPDPRRTF.